Described below is a single T cell receptor beta chain sequence and its context. This clone came up many times. Its binding antigen is unknown. Predominantly Caucasian heritage was noted among both the CVID patients and the healthy controls. From each donor, about 5 to 8.5 ml of heparinized peripheral whole blood was collected. Genomic DNA from adults with common variable immune deficiency (CVID) and from healthy adult controls was the source for sequencing TCRbeta CDR3 repertoires. The control group was made up of roughly 22 healthy adult volunteers (about ten male and 12 female) whose ages ranged from roughly 23 to 66 years, with a mean age of roughly 33. Diluted blood was density-centrifuged over Hypaque 1077 or Ficoll-Paque to isolate peripheral blood mononuclear cells. Unsorted mononuclear cells served as the source of genomic DNA, which was extracted either by Qiagen column purification or by a centrifugation-based method.

The entry originates in a study of T cell clonality in common variable immunodeficiency (dated by TCRdb to 2014 to 2015). CVID samples and control samples contributed equivalent amounts of genomic DNA as sequencing input. For every sample, a 60 bp segment covering the rearranged TCRbeta CDR3 region was amplified and then sequenced. The immunoSEQ assay, a bias-corrected multiplex PCR with high-throughput sequencing, was employed for TCRbeta amplification. The source study handled its data this way. Every unique nucleotide sequence counted as a clone and was annotated with V, D and J genes, copy number and frequency. Sequences were labeled productive if in frame, and non-productive if out of frame or containing stop codons. As previously described, Shannon's entropy was used to calculate clonality. Mean CDR3 Kyte-Doolittle hydropathy was derived from the predicted amino acid sequences of productive clones. Hierarchical clustering of scaled V gene usage was performed with the R hclust function using Manhattan distance and complete linkage. Clone sharing by CDR3 amino acid sequence was assessed by resampling 12 repertoires per group over 100 rounds. The repertoires were searched for 65 to 80 published EBV-specific and around 240 published CMV-specific TCRbeta sequences. Analysis left out two CVID samples that produced under 10,000 sequences, so around 40 CVID repertoires remained. In its TCRdb copy, this immuneACCESS table keeps in-frame sequences only and misses some clones. Where compared with another copy, unresolved V genes explain less than half of these, and the others have no known cause. V and J calls plus clone size are reproduced from that table; the DNA served to infer D and trimming. The table shows 30,000 to 40,000 clones here, with no singletons. About 9.9% of the sample comes from the top ten.

Broader findings and caveats from the paper: Differences among patients in the CVID cohort limited the correlations between repertoire features and clinical complications. CVID TCRbeta sequences were reported to have fewer deletions and N-nucleotide insertions and to lack highly modified clones with 13 or more V deletions. Compared with healthy controls, CVID subjects showed increased TCRbeta clonality (t-test p = 0.018), a feature most characteristic of about a third of subjects. CVID subjects shared fewer TCRbeta clones with each other than healthy controls did (p < 0.0001). It was noted by the authors that sequencing of the repertoires of T cell subpopulations would be needed to clarify the cause of the increased clonality in CVID. Even though DNA input was equal, the average per sample came to about 74,000 unique sequences for controls compared with about 31,547 for CVID samples.

This receptor was obtained from a person aged 18 to 70 in good health. Specimen: peripheral blood mononuclear cells.

CDR3 DNA, as far as it was read: TGTGCCAGCAGCCTAAGCCCCCCGTCGGGTGGTGGAGAGACC. This sequence encodes CASSLSPPSGGGET. The full-length CDR3 reads as CASSLSPPSGGGETQYF. The chain employs TRBV7-6 and TRBJ2-5; the D gene is unclear. With the read ending 3 residues before the CDR3 end, the germline J gene is used to fill in that end. The CDR3, cysteine through phenylalanine, is 17 amino acids long. The CDR3 was read in part: 42 bases, with the frame set at base 1. Trimming costs V 5 bases and J 4 bases, and their ends lie 23 bases apart. The CDR1 and CDR2 encoded by the germline V gene are SGHVS and FNYEAQ.